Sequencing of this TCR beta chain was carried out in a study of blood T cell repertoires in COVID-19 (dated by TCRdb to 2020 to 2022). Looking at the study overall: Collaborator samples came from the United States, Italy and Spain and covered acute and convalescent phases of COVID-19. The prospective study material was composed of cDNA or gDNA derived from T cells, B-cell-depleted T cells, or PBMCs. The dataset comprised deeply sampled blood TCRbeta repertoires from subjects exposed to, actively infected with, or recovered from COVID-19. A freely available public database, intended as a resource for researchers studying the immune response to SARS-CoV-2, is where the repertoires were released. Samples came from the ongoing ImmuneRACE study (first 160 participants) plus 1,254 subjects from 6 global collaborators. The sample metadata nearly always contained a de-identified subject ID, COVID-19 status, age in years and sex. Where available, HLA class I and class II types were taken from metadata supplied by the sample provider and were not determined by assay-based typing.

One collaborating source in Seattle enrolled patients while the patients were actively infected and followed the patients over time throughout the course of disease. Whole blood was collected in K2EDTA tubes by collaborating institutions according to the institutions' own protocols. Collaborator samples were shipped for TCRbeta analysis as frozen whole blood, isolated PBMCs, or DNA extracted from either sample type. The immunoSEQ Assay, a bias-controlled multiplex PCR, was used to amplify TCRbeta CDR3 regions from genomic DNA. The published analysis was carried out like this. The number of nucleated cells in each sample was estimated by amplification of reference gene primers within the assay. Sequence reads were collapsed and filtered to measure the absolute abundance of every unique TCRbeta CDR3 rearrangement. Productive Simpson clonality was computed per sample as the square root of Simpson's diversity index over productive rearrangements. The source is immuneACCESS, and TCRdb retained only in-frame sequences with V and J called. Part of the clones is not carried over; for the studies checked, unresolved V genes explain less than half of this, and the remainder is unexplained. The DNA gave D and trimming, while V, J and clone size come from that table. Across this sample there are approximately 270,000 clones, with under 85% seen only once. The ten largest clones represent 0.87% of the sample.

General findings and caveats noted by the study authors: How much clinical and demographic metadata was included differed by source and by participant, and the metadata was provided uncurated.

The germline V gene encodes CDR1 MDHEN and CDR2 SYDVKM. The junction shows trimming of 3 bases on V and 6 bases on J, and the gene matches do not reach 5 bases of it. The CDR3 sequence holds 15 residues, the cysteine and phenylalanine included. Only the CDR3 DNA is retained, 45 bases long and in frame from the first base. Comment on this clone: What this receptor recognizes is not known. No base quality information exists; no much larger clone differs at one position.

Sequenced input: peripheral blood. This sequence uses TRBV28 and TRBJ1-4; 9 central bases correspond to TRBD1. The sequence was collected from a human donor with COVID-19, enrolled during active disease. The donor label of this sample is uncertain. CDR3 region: CASSFQTGGHEKLFF. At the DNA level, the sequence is TGTGCCAGCAGTTTCCAAACAGGGGGCCATGAAAAACTGTTTTTT.